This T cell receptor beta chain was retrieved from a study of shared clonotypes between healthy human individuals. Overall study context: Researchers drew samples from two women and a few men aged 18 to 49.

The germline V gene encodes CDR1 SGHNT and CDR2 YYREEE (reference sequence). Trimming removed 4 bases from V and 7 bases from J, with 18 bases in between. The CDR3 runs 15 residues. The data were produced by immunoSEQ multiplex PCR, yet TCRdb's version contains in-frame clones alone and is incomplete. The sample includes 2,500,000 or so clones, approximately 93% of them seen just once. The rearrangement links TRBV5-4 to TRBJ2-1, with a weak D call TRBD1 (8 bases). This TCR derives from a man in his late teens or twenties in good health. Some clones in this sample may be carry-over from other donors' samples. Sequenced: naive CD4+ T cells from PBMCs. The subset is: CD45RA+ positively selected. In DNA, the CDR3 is TGTGCCAGCAGCCTACGTAAACAGGGGGGGAATGAGCAGTTCTTC. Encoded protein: CASSLRKQGGNEQFF.